The following is a T cell receptor (beta chain) sequence with its context. This clone was detected only once. No antigen is known for it. It has no much larger one-base neighbor in the sample; base qualities were not kept. TCRbeta CDR3 regions were amplified from genomic DNA using the immunoSEQ Assay, a bias-controlled multiplex PCR. Per the original workflow: The number of nucleated cells in each sample was estimated by amplification of reference gene primers within the assay. To quantify the absolute abundance of each unique TCRbeta CDR3 rearrangement, sequence reads were collapsed and filtered. For each sample, productive Simpson clonality was calculated by taking the square root of Simpson's diversity index across productive rearrangements. In its TCRdb copy, this immuneACCESS table keeps in-frame sequences only and misses some clones. Where compared with another copy, unresolved V genes explain less than half of these, and the others have no known cause. That table supplies the V and J calls and clone size; D and trimming were determined from the DNA. The sample profile shows 300,000 or so clones; approximately 89% of them were found once. 5.5% to 8% of the sample is taken by the ten largest.

Another Seattle source contributed samples from volunteer blood donors who had recovered from COVID-19. Each collaborating institution followed its own protocols to collect whole blood in K2EDTA tubes. For TCRbeta analysis, collaborators shipped samples as frozen whole blood, isolated PBMCs, or DNA extracted from either of those sample types. Inclusive of the bounding cysteine and phenylalanine, the CDR3 is 17 residues long. Only CDR3 DNA is held: 51 bases, read in frame from base 1. Deletion took 1 base off V and 1 base off J, with a span of 18 bases between the germline ends. CDR1 SGHRS and CDR2 YFSETQ are derived from the germline V gene. The sample originates from a study of blood T cell repertoires in COVID-19 (dated by TCRdb to the early 2020s). Regarding the research as a whole: Samples from collaborators originated in the United States, Italy and Spain and spanned both the acute and convalescent phases of COVID-19. Samples were obtained from the ongoing ImmuneRACE study (first 160 participants) and from 1,200 or so subjects provided by 6 global collaborators. The material from the prospective study consisted of cDNA or gDNA derived from T cells, B-cell-depleted T cells, or PBMCs. The sample metadata nearly always contained a de-identified subject ID, COVID-19 status, age in years and sex. Where available, HLA class I and class II types were obtained from metadata supplied by the sample provider rather than from assay-based typing. The dataset comprised deeply sampled blood TCRbeta repertoires from subjects exposed to, actively infected with, or recovered from COVID-19. The repertoires were released in a freely available public database intended as a resource for research on the immune response to SARS-CoV-2.

Paper-wide results and their limitations: How much clinical and demographic metadata was included differed by source and by participant, and the metadata was provided uncurated.

The rearrangement joined TRBV5-1 to TRBJ2-7; a weak D assignment points to TRBD2 (5 bases agree). Material: peripheral blood. This receptor was taken from a woman in her 30s who had recovered from COVID-19. The CDR3 loop reads CASSLISTPGGSYEQYF. The sequence in DNA is TGCGCCAGCAGCTTGATTAGCACTCCCGGAGGATCCTACGAGCAGTACTTC.